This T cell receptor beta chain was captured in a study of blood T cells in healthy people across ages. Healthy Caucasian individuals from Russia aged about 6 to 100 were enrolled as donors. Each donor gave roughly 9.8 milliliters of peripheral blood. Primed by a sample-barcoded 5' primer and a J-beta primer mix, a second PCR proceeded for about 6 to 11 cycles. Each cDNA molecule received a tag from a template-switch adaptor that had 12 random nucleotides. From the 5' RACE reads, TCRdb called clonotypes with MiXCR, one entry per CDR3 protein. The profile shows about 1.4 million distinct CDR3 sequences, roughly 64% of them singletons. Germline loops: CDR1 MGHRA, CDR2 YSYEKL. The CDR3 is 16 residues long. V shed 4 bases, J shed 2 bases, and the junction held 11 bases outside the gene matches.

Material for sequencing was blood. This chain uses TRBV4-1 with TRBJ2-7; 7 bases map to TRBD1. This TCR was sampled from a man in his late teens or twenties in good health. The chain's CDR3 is CASSLEGARGPYEQYF. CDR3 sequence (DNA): TGCGCCAGCAGCCTCGAGGGGGCACGGGGACCCTACGAGCAGTACTTC.